A single T cell receptor (beta chain) is shown here with its context. Its antigen remains unidentified. This record comes from a study of cytomegalovirus exposure and HLA in healthy donors. CDR1 and CDR2 (germline): MDHEN, SYDVKM. Unmatched junction bases numbered 11, after V lost 0 bases and J lost 6 bases. The CDR3 covers 18 residues. This table comes from immunoSEQ multiplex PCR, and its TCRdb copy is limited to in-frame clones, with some not included. The sample includes approximately 97,000 clones, around 93% seen only once; the top ten take 1% to 1.4%. While the first cohort had hundreds of subjects, the donors belonged to the separate validation cohort of about 130 subjects. General study findings and limits: Specificity of a few CMV-associated chains for CMV antigens was verified in vitro. Cytomegalovirus status was reportedly diagnosed by the classifier with high sensitivity and specificity.

Sequencing was carried out using PBMCs. The rearrangement uses TRBV28 and TRBJ2-3; TRBD2 agrees at 11 bases. The sequence was collected from a woman younger than 45 in good health and CMV-seropositive. DNA of the CDR3: TGTGCCAGCAGTTTATGGGAGACTAGCGGGAACAGTCGGGATACGCAGTATTTT. Encoded protein: CASSLWETSGNSRDTQYF.